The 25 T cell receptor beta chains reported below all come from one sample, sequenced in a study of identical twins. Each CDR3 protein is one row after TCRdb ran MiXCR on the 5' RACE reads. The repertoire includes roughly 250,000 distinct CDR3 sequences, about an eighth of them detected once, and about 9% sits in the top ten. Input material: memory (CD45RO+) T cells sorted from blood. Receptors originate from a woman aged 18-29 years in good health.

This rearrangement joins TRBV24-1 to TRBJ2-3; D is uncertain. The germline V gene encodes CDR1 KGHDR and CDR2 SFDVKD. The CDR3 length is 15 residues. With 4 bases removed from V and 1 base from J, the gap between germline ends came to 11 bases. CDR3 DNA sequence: TGTGCCACCAGTGAGGATCGTCTGGGCACAGATACGCAGTATTTT. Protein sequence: CATSEDRLGTDTQYF.

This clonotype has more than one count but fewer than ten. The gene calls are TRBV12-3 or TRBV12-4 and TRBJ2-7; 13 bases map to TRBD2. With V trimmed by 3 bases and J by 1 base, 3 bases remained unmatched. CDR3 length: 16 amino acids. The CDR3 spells CASSLTTSGRSYEQYF. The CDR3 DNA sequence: TGTGCCAGCAGTTTGACGACTAGCGGGAGGTCCTACGAGCAGTACTTC.

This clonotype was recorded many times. CDR3 DNA sequence: TGTGCCAGCAGCCCGAATCTGGGAAAAGAAGCCTACGAGCAGTACTTC. As protein: CASSPNLGKEAYEQYF. The chain couples TRBV3-1 to TRBJ2-7, with D unresolved. The V end lost 4 bases, the J end lost 2 bases, and 18 bases lay between the germline ends. Germline V gives CDR1 LGHDT, CDR2 YNNKEL (reference sequence). CDR3 size: 16 residues.

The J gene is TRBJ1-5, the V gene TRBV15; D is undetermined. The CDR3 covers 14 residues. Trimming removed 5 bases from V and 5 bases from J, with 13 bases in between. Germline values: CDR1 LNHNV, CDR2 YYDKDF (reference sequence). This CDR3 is CATSFNIWDQPQHF. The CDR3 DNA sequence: TGTGCCACCAGCTTTAATATATGGGATCAGCCCCAGCATTTT.

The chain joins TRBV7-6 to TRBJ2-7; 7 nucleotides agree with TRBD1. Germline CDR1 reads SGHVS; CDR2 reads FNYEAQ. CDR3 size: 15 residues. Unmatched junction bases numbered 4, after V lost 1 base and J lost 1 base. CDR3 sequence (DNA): TGTGCCAGCAGCTTAGGACAGGGAATATCCTACGAGCAGTACTTC. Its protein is CASSLGQGISYEQYF.

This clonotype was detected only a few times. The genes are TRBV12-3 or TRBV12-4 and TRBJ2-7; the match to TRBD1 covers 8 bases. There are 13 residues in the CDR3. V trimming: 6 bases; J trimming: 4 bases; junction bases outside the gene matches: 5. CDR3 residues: CASSRDRLYEQYF. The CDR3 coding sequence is TGTGCCAGCAGCCGGGACAGGCTGTACGAGCAGTACTTC.

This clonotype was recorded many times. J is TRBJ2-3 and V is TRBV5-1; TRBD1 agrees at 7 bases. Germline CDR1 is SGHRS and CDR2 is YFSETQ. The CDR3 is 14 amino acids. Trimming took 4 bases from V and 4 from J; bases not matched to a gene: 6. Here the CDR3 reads CASSVVQGADTQYF. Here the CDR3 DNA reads TGCGCCAGCAGCGTAGTCCAGGGGGCAGATACGCAGTATTTT.

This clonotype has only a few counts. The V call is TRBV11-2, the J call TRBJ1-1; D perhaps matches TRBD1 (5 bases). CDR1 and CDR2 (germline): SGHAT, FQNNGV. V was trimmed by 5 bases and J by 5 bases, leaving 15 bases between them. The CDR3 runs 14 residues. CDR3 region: CASSPQRGGTEAFF. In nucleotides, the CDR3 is TGTGCCAGCAGCCCCCAACGCGGGGGAACTGAAGCTTTCTTT.

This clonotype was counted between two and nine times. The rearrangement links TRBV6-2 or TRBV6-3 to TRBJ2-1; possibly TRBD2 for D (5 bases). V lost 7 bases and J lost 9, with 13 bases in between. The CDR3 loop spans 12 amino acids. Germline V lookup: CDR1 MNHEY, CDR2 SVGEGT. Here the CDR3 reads CASTNPGFEQFF. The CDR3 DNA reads TGTGCCAGCACCAACCCGGGATTTGAGCAGTTCTTC.

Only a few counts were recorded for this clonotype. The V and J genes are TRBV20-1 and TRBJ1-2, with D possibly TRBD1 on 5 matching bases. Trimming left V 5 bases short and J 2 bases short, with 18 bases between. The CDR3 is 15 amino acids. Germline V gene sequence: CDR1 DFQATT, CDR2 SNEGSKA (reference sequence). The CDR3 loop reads CSAPPGTDNNYGYTF. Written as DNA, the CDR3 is TGCAGTGCTCCGCCCGGGACGGATAACAACTATGGCTACACCTTC.

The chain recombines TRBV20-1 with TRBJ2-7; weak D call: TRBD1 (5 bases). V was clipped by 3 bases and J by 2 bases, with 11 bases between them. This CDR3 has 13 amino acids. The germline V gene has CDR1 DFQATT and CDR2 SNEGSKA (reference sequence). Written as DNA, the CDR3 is TGCAGTGCTAGGAGTGGGGCCACCTACGAGCAGTACTTC. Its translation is CSARSGATYEQYF.

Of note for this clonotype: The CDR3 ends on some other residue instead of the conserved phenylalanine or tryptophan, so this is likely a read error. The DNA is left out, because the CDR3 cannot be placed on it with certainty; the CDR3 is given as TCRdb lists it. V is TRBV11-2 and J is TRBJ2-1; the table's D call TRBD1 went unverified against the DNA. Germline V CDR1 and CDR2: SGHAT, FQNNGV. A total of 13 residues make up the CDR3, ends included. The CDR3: CASSLDTGGVSSY.

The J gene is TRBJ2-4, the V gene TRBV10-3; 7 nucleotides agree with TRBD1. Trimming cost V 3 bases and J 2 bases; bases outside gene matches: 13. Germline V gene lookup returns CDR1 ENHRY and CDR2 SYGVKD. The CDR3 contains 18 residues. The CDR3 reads CAISDGGRQGVSKNIQYF. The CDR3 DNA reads TGTGCCATCAGTGATGGAGGTCGGCAGGGGGTTTCCAAAAACATTCAGTACTTC.

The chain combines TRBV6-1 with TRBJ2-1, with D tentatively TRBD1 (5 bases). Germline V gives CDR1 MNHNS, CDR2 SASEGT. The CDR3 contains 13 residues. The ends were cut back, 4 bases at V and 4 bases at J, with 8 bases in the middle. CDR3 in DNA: TGTGCCAGCAGTGGAAGACAGTACAATGAGCAGTTCTTC. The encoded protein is CASSGRQYNEQFF.

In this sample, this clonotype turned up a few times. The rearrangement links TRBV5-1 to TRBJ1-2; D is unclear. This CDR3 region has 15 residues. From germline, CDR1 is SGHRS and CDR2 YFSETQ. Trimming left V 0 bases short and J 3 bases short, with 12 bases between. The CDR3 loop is CASSLEGRLDYGYTF. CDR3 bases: TGCGCCAGCAGCTTGGAGGGCAGGCTTGACTATGGCTACACCTTC.

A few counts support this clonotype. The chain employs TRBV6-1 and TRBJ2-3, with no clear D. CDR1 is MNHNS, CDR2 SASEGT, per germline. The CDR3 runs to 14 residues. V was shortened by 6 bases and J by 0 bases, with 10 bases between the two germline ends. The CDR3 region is CASRKRTSTDTQYF. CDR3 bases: TGTGCCAGCAGGAAACGGACCAGCACAGATACGCAGTATTTT.

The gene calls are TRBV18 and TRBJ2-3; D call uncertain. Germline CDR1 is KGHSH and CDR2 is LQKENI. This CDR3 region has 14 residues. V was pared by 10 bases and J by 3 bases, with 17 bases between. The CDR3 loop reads CATQAASRTDTQYF. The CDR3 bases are TGTGCCACCCAGGCGGCCAGTCGGACAGATACGCAGTATTTT.

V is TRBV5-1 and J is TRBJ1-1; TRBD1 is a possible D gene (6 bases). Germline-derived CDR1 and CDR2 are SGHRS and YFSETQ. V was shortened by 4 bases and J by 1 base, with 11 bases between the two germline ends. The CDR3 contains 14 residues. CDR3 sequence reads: CASSAGTSNTEAFF. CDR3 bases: TGCGCCAGCAGCGCCGGGACATCGAACACTGAAGCTTTCTTT.

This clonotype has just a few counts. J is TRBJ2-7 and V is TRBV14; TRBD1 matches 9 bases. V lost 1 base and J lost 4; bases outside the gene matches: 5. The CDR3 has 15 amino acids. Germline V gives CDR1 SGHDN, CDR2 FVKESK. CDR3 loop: CASSQGGTGRYEQYF. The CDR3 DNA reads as TGTGCCAGCAGCCAAGGGGGGACAGGGCGGTACGAGCAGTACTTC.

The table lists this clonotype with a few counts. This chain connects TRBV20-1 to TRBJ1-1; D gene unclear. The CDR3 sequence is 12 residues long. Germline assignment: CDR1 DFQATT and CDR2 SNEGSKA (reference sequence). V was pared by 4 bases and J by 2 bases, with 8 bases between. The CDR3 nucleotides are TGCAGTGCTACTCAGAGAAACACTGAAGCTTTCTTT. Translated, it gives CSATQRNTEAFF.

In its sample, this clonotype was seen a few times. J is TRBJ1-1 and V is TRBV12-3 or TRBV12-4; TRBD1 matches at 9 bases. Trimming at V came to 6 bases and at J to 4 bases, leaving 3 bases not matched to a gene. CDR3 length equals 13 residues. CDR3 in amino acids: CASSVQGATEAFF. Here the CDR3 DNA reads TGTGCCAGCAGCGTACAGGGGGCCACTGAAGCTTTCTTT.

The CDR3, as DNA: TGCGCCAGCAGCCCCGGGGGGGGGCAAGAGACCCAGTACTTC. It specifies CASSPGGGQETQYF. This chain connects TRBV5-1 to TRBJ2-5; 8 bases line up with TRBD2. Germline values: CDR1 SGHRS, CDR2 YFSETQ. This CDR3 is 14 amino acids long. The ends lost 4 bases at V and 2 bases at J; junction bases unmatched: 4.

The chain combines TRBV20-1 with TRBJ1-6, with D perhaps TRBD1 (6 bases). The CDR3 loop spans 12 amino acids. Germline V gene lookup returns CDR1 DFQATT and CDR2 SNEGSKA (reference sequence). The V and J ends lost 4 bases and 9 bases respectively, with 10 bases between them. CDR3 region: CSATQGVSPLHF. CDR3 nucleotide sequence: TGCAGTGCTACACAGGGAGTTTCACCCCTCCACTTT.

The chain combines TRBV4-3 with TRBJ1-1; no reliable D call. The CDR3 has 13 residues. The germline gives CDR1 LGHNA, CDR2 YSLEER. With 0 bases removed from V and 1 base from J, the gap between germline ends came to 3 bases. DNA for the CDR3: TGCGCCAGCAGCCAAGATAAGAACACTGAAGCTTTCTTT. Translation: CASSQDKNTEAFF.

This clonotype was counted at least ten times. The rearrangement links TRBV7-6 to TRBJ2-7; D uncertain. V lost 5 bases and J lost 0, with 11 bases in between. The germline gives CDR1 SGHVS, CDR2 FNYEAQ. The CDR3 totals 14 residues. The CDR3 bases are TGTGCCAGCAGCCCCGACGCCAGCTCCTACGAGCAGTACTTC. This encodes CASSPDASSYEQYF.